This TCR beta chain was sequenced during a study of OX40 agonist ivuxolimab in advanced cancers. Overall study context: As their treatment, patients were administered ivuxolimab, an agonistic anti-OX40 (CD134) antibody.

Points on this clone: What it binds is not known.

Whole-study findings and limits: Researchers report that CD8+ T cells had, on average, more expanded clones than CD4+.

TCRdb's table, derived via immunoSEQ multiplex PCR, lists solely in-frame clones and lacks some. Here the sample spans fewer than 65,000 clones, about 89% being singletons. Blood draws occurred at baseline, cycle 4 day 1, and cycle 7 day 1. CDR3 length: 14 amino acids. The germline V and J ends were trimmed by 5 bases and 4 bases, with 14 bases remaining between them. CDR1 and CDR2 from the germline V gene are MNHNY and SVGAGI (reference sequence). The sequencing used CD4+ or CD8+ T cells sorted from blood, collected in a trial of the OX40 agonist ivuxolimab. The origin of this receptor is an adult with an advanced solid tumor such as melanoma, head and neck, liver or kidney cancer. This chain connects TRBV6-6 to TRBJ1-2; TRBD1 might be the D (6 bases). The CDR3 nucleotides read TGTGCCAGCAGTGGCCCGGGGGGCCCCTATGGCTACACCTTC. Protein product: CASSGPGGPYGYTF.